The 19 T cell receptor beta chains presented below share a single source sample, sequenced in a study of T cell responses to AZD1222 COVID-19 vaccine. TCRdb's table, derived via immunoSEQ multiplex PCR, lists solely in-frame clones and lacks some. The sample has some 130,000 clones, approximately 92% seen once. The sample here was peripheral blood, taken 28 days after the second AZD1222 dose. The receptors were gathered from an adult who received the AZD1222 COVID-19 vaccine.

This clone was seen a handful of times. This chain uses TRBV6-5 with TRBJ2-7, with a weak D call TRBD1 (5 bases). Germline CDR1 and CDR2: MNHEY and SVGAGI. The V end was cut by 5 bases, the J end by 7 bases, with 15 bases between. The CDR3 totals 13 residues. CDR3 loop: CASSPGQALEQYF. In DNA form, the CDR3 reads TGTGCCAGCAGTCCCGGACAAGCCTTGGAGCAGTACTTC.

This clone appeared a few times. This rearrangement joins TRBV2 to TRBJ1-5; 11 bases map to TRBD1. Germline V CDR1 and CDR2: SNHLY, FYNNEI. Losses at the gene ends were 6 bases for V and 0 bases for J; bases not matched to a gene: 13. The CDR3 contains 19 residues. The CDR3 DNA follows: TGTGCCAGCAGACGAATTCGCCGGGACAGGGGGATTAGCAATCAGCCCCAGCATTTT. It codes for CASRRIRRDRGISNQPQHF.

The chain uses TRBV2 and TRBJ2-2, with 8 positions matching TRBD1. Trimming cost V 6 bases and J 0 bases; bases outside gene matches: 18. CDR1 is SNHLY and CDR2 is FYNNEI in the germline V gene. The CDR3 contains 20 residues. For the CDR3, the DNA is TGTGCCAGCAGGAGACCCGGGACAGGTCGACCCGACGCGAACACCGGGGAGCTGTTTTTT. This encodes CASRRPGTGRPDANTGELFF.

The rearrangement joins TRBV28 to TRBJ1-1, with D unclear. The germline V gene has CDR1 MDHEN and CDR2 SYDVKM. V lost 3 bases, J lost 0 bases, and 11 bases lay in between. The CDR3 has 15 residues. CDR3 bases: TGTGCCAGCAGTTTGCCCGTGTCGGTGAACACTGAAGCTTTCTTT. Protein: CASSLPVSVNTEAFF. Looking up the rest from reference TRBV28 and TRBJ1-1 gives the full variable domain: DVKVTQSSRYLVKRTGEKVFLECVQDMDHENMFWYRQDPGLGLRLIYFSYDVKMKEKGDIPEGYSVSREKKERFSLILESASTNQTSMYLCASSLPVSVNTEAFFGQGTRLTVV.

V and J are TRBV19 and TRBJ1-2, with TRBD1 identical over 9 bases. The J segment lost 4 bases and the V segment lost 3 bases, leaving 9 bases of the junction unmatched. Germline values: CDR1 LNHDA, CDR2 SQIVND (reference sequence). The CDR3 consists of 16 residues. CDR3 bases: TGTGCCAGTAGTATCCTCGACGGGACAGGGTCCTATGGCTACACCTTC. Its translation: CASSILDGTGSYGYTF.

The rearrangement uses TRBV19 and TRBJ1-2; D gene ambiguous. Germline-derived CDR1 and CDR2 are LNHDA and SQIVND (reference sequence). This CDR3 region has 12 residues. The V gene lost 6 bases and the J gene lost 4 bases, with 9 bases spanning the gap. The CDR3 bases are TGTGCCAGTAGGGCAGGAACCTATGGCTACACCTTC. This codes for CASRAGTYGYTF.

V usage is TRBV6-6 and J usage is TRBJ2-7; no definite D call. The CDR3 sequence is 14 residues long. Germline values: CDR1 MNHNY, CDR2 SVGAGI (reference sequence). V gave up 7 bases and J gave up 0 bases, with 13 bases separating them. For the CDR3, the DNA is TGTGCCAGCACTCAACAAACACCCTCCTACGAGCAGTACTTC. Translating it yields CASTQQTPSYEQYF.

This clone was detected once. The rearrangement uses TRBV5-1 and TRBJ1-3, with unresolved D. CDR3 length equals 15 residues. V shed 4 bases and J shed 0 bases, with 11 bases lying between them. CDR1 SGHRS and CDR2 YFSETQ come from the germline V gene. The CDR3 loop reads CASSPPQDSGNTIYF. CDR3 DNA: TGCGCCAGCAGCCCACCTCAGGACTCTGGAAACACCATATATTTT.

The chain has TRBV6-4 and TRBJ1-2; 9 nucleotides agree with TRBD1. The CDR3 runs to 14 residues. V gave up 7 bases and J gave up 2 bases; unmatched junction bases: 5. The germline CDR1 and CDR2 sequences are MRHNA and SNTAGT. CDR3 in amino acids: CASTPGQGNYGYTF. The CDR3 DNA sequence: TGTGCCAGCACTCCGGGACAGGGAAACTATGGCTACACCTTC.

The V and J genes are TRBV14 and TRBJ1-6, with D hard to call. The CDR3 spans 14 residues. Trimming removed 3 bases from V and 3 bases from J, with 6 bases in between. CDR1 is SGHDN, CDR2 FVKESK, per germline. CDR3 DNA sequence: TGTGCCAGCAGCCATCGTAGCTATAATTCACCCCTCCACTTT. This translates into CASSHRSYNSPLHF.

The rearrangement joins TRBV6-4 to TRBJ1-6; 9 bases fit TRBD1. Looked up from germline, CDR1 is MRHNA and CDR2 is SNTAGT. This CDR3 is built from 14 residues. The chain's CDR3 is CVRGQGFNNSPLHF. CDR3 in DNA: TGTGTTCGGGGACAGGGTTTTAATAATTCACCCCTCCACTTT.

The chain employs TRBV28 and TRBJ1-1; D gene unclear. The CDR3 consists of 12 residues. In germline, CDR1 is MDHEN, CDR2 SYDVKM. The V and J ends lost 8 bases and 6 bases respectively, with 13 bases between them. The CDR3 nucleotides are TGTGCCAGCGGCCCTTTAGGAGCTGAAGCTTTCTTT. Its translation: CASGPLGAEAFF.

The genes are TRBV2 and TRBJ2-5, with unresolved D. V was shortened by 3 bases and J by 0 bases, with 5 bases between the two germline ends. This CDR3 spans 13 amino acids. Germline V lookup: CDR1 SNHLY, CDR2 FYNNEI. The CDR3 nucleotides read TGTGCCAGCAGTGAGGGGTACCAAGAGACCCAGTACTTC. It translates to CASSEGYQETQYF.

The V call is TRBV4-1, the J call TRBJ2-5; possibly TRBD2 for D (6 bases). The germline V and J ends were trimmed by 1 base and 4 bases, with 10 bases remaining between them. Germline V gene data show CDR1 as MGHRA and CDR2 as YSYEKL. The CDR3 is 14 amino acids. CDR3 nucleotides: TGCGCCAGCAGCCAAGTGGAGGGGCGAGAGACCCAGTACTTC. Residues: CASSQVEGRETQYF.

V and J are TRBV9 and TRBJ1-3; D gene unclear. Germline V gene sequence: CDR1 SGDLS, CDR2 YYNGEE. V was shortened by 0 bases and J by 4 bases, with 8 bases between the two germline ends. This CDR3 is built from 14 residues. In DNA form, the CDR3 reads TGTGCCAGCAGCGTAGAACCCGGAGGAAACACCATATATTTT. This encodes CASSVEPGGNTIYF. The full variable domain, completed using reference TRBV9 and TRBJ1-3, is DSGVTQTPKHLITATGQRVTLRCSPRSGDLSVYWYQQSLDQGLQFLIQYYNGEERAKGNILERFSAQQFPDLHSELNLSSLELGDSALYFCASSVEPGGNTIYFGEGSWLTVV.

The chain is built from TRBV7-9 and TRBJ2-2; TRBD2 is a possible D gene (6 bases). Germline V gives CDR1 SEHNR, CDR2 FQNEAQ (reference sequence). V was shortened by 6 bases and J by 5 bases, with 22 bases between the two germline ends. The CDR3 is 17 amino acids. CDR3 sequence reads: CASRSSRTILQTGELFF. The CDR3 DNA reads as TGTGCCAGCAGGTCGTCGCGGACTATCCTCCAAACCGGGGAGCTGTTTTTT.

The chain carries TRBV4-1 and TRBJ1-2; no reliable D call. Trimming left V 1 base short and J 5 bases short, with 11 bases between. CDR3 length equals 14 residues. Germline-derived CDR1 and CDR2 are MGHRA and YSYEKL. This CDR3 reads CASSQGSLRYGYTF. The CDR3 DNA is TGCGCCAGCAGCCAAGGGTCCCTACGATATGGCTACACCTTC.

V and J are TRBV7-3 and TRBJ1-1, with D uncertain. Germline CDR1 SGHTA, CDR2 FQGTGA. Trimming stripped 2 bases from V and 5 bases from J, with 27 bases between. The CDR3 runs to 19 residues. CDR3 region: CASSLGDLRTDRIGTEAFF. The CDR3 region has the DNA TGTGCCAGCAGCTTAGGCGACCTCCGGACGGACCGGATAGGGACTGAAGCTTTCTTT.

The V call is TRBV6-5, the J call TRBJ1-1; unclear D gene. CDR1 is MNHEY, CDR2 SVGAGI, per germline. V was trimmed by 1 base and J by 4 bases, leaving 10 bases between them. This CDR3 has 14 residues. CDR3 sequence reads: CASSYLRAGTEAFF. The CDR3 DNA reads as TGTGCCAGCAGTTACTTGAGGGCGGGCACTGAAGCTTTCTTT.